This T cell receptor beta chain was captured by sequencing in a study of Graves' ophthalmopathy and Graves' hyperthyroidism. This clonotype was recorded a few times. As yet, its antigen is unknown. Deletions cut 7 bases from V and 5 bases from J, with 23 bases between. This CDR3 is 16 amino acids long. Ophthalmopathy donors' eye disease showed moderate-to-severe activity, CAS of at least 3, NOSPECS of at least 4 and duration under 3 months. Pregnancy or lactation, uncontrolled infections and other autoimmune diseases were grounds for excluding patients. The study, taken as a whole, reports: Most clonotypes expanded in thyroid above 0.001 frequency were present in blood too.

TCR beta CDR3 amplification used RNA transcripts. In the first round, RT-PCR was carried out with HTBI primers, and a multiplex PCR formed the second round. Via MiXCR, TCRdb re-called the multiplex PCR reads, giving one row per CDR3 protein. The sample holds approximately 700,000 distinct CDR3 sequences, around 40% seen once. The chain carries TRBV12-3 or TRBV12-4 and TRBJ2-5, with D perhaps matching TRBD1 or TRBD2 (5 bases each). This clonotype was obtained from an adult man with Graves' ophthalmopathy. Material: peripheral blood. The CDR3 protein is CASNKGTLASWETQYF. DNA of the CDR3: TGTGCCAGCAATAAGGGGACGTTGGCTAGCTGGGAGACCCAGTACTTC.